The 13 T cell receptor beta chains below were found in one sample sequenced in a study of blood T cell repertoires in COVID-19 (TCRdb year 2020). The library was built by means of the immunoSEQ multiplex PCR assay. Entries here come from immuneACCESS through TCRdb and include only in-frame sequences with V and J called. Some clones fail to appear in such tables; in the studies checked, an unresolved V gene covers under half of the shortfall, and the cause of the remainder is unknown. For this sample the table gives 200,000 to 300,000 clones, of which roughly 80% were detected only once. In total, the top ten clones hold 7.5% to 8% of the sample. The sequenced sample consisted of peripheral blood. These receptor sequences come from an elderly woman with COVID-19, enrolled during active disease.

This clone was counted only a few times. This chain connects TRBV4-1 to TRBJ2-7, with D possibly TRBD2 on 5 matching bases. V was trimmed by 1 base and J by 7 bases, leaving 11 bases between them. Per germline, CDR1 MGHRA and CDR2 YSYEKL. The CDR3 length is 13 residues. The CDR3 sequence is CASSQAASWEQYF. DNA of the CDR3: TGCGCCAGCAGCCAAGCTGCTAGCTGGGAGCAGTACTTC.

The J gene is TRBJ1-1, the V gene TRBV18; weak D call: TRBD1 (6 bases). V lost 2 bases and J lost 10, with 11 bases in between. The germline V gene has CDR1 KGHSH and CDR2 LQKENI. CDR3 length: 12 amino acids. The CDR3 DNA follows: TGTGCCAGCTCACCAGGACAAGGGGGAGCTTTCTTT. This codes for CASSPGQGGAFF.

This clone was recorded a few times. The rearrangement links TRBV5-6 to TRBJ2-1; D may be TRBD1 (6 bases). Germline V lookup: CDR1 SGHDT, CDR2 YYEEEE. The CDR3 loop spans 17 amino acids. V was cut by 0 bases and J by 7 bases, with 20 bases left in between. This CDR3 reads CASSLVSGRGIRNEQFF. The CDR3 DNA is TGTGCCAGCAGCTTGGTTTCAGGCAGGGGCATACGGAATGAGCAGTTCTTC.

The genes are TRBV29-1 and TRBJ1-3; D call uncertain. V was clipped by 6 bases and J by 1 base, with 7 bases between them. This CDR3 contains 12 residues. CDR1 is SQVTM, CDR2 ANQGSEA, per germline. For the CDR3, the DNA is TGCAGCGTCCGGAGTTCTGGAAACACCATATATTTT. This encodes CSVRSSGNTIYF. The whole variable domain, filled in from reference TRBV29-1 and TRBJ1-3, reads SAVISQKPSRDICQRGTSLTIQCQVDSQVTMMFWYRQQPGQSLTLIATANQGSEATYESGFVIDKFPISRPNLTFSTLTVSNMSPEDSSIYLCSVRSSGNTIYFGEGSWLTVV.

J is TRBJ1-2 and V is TRBV10-3; D unresolved. With 10 bases removed from V and 5 bases from J, the gap between germline ends came to 14 bases. The CDR3 covers 12 residues. Germline V gene sequence: CDR1 ENHRY, CDR2 SYGVKD. The CDR3 sequence: CATAALGYGYTF. The CDR3 coding sequence is TGTGCCACCGCCGCACTAGGGTATGGCTACACCTTC.

The chain links TRBV9 to TRBJ2-3; D is possibly TRBD1 (7 bases). The CDR3 runs 15 residues. Trimming pared 5 bases from V and 0 bases from J, leaving 13 bases between. Looked up from germline, CDR1 is SGDLS and CDR2 is YYNGEE. CDR3 loop: CASRRTGLSTDTQYF. In DNA, the CDR3 is TGTGCCAGCAGGAGGACAGGACTAAGCACAGATACGCAGTATTTT.

The gene calls are TRBV5-6 and TRBJ1-2, with 10 bases identical to TRBD1. The CDR3 is 14 amino acids. The J segment lost 7 bases and the V segment lost 3 bases, leaving 6 bases of the junction unmatched. The V gene's germline CDR1 is SGHDT and CDR2 YYEEEE. This CDR3 is CASSSGTGALGYTF. DNA for the CDR3: TGTGCCAGCAGCTCCGGGACAGGGGCCCTTGGCTACACCTTC.

J is TRBJ1-5 and V is TRBV4-1; 8 nucleotides agree with TRBD1. Trimming removed 1 base from V and 2 bases from J; junction bases left unmatched: 4. The V gene's germline CDR1 is MGHRA and CDR2 YSYEKL. This CDR3 has 16 amino acids. The CDR3 reads CASSQGATGGNQPQHF. DNA of the CDR3: TGCGCCAGCAGCCAAGGGGCGACAGGGGGCAATCAGCCCCAGCATTTT.

The chain has TRBV7-6 and TRBJ2-3; 10 bases line up with TRBD2. The ends lost 5 bases at V and 0 bases at J; junction bases unmatched: 5. In germline, CDR1 is SGHVS, CDR2 FNYEAQ. This CDR3 contains 16 residues. The CDR3 nucleotides read TGTGCCAGCAGCCCTAGCGGGAGCGTGAGCACAGATACGCAGTATTTT. Its protein product is CASSPSGSVSTDTQYF.

V and J are TRBV6-6 and TRBJ1-1; 7 positions agree with TRBD1. V lost 4 bases and J lost 4; bases outside the gene matches: 9. Per the germline V gene, CDR1 is MNHNY and CDR2 is SVGAGI (reference sequence). The length of the CDR3 is 15 residues. CDR3 coding DNA: TGTGCCAGCAGTTGGGCCGCTGACAGGGCCACTGAAGCTTTCTTT. This sequence encodes CASSWAADRATEAFF.

The chain carries TRBV18 and TRBJ2-5; D ambiguous. Germline values: CDR1 KGHSH, CDR2 LQKENI. The V end lost 2 bases, the J end lost 5 bases, and 15 bases lay between the germline ends. This CDR3 is 15 amino acids long. The CDR3 coding sequence is TGTGCCAGCTCACCAAGAACCCTGAGGTTGGAGACCCAGTACTTC. This translates into CASSPRTLRLETQYF.

The chain links TRBV6-5 to TRBJ2-7; D possibly corresponds to TRBD1 (5 bases). The CDR3 has 14 residues. Trimming removed 0 bases at V and 3 bases at J, with 9 bases between. Germline CDR1 reads MNHEY; CDR2 reads SVGAGI. The CDR3 sequence is CASSYSRQNYEQYF. The CDR3 DNA is TGTGCCAGCAGTTACTCGAGACAGAACTACGAGCAGTACTTC.

The genes are TRBV27 and TRBJ1-6; 10 bases match TRBD1. In germline, CDR1 is MNHEY, CDR2 SMNVEV (reference sequence). This CDR3 contains 14 residues. J gave up 8 bases and V 7 bases, and 5 bases lay outside the gene matches. CDR3 sequence: CASNTGTGDSPLHF. The CDR3 bases are TGTGCCAGCAACACCGGGACAGGGGATTCACCCCTCCACTTT.